This T cell receptor beta chain was identified in a study of OX40 agonist ivuxolimab in advanced cancers. Overall study: While on treatment, patients had intravenous ivuxolimab at 0.01 to 10 mg/kg every 2 weeks. Findings and caveats of the study: Antigens targeted by the expanded peripheral T cells were not determined.

Method: immunoSEQ multiplex PCR; TCRdb's copy keeps in-frame clones and lacks some. Altogether roughly 92,000 clones are present, 75% to 95% being singletons, with the ten largest covering about 8.7%. This CDR3 spans 15 amino acids. Germline V lookup: CDR1 SGHRS, CDR2 YFSETQ. The V end lost 2 bases, the J end lost 6 bases, and 17 bases lay between the germline ends. Patients had blood sampled at baseline and again on cycle 4 day 1 and cycle 7 day 1. This clone occurred a few times. Antigen unknown. The TCR sequence derives from an adult with an advanced solid tumor such as melanoma, head and neck, liver or kidney cancer. The source material was CD4+ or CD8+ T cells sorted from blood, sampled in a trial of the OX40 agonist ivuxolimab. The chain joins TRBV5-1 to TRBJ1-1, with no clear D. The CDR3 protein is CASSFSAFNGAEAFF. The CDR3 DNA is TGCGCCAGCAGCTTTTCAGCCTTTAATGGGGCTGAAGCTTTCTTT.